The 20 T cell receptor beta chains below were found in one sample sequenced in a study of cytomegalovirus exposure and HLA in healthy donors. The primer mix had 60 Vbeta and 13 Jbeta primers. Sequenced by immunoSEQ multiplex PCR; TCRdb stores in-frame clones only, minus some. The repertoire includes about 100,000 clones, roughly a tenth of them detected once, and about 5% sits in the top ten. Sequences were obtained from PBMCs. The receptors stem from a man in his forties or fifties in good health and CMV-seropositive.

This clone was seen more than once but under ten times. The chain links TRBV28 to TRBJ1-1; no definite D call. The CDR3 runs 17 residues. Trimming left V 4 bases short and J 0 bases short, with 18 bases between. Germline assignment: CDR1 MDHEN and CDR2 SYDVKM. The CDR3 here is CASSSSPLTKLNTEAFF. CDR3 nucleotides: TGTGCCAGCAGTTCCTCCCCCTTGACAAAATTGAACACTGAAGCTTTCTTT.

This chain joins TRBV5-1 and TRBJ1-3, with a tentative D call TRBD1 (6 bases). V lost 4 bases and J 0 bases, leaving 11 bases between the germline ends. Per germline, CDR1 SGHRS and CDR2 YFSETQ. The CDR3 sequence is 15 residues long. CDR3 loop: CASSPRGGSGNTIYF. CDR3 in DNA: TGCGCCAGCAGCCCCAGGGGCGGCTCTGGAAACACCATATATTTT.

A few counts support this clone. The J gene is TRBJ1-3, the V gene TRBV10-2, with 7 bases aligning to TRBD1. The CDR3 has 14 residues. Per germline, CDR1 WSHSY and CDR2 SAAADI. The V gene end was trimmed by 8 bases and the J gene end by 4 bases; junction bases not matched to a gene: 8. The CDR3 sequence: CASSEGALGNTIYF. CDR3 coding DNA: TGCGCCAGCTCCGAGGGGGCGTTAGGAAACACCATATATTTT.

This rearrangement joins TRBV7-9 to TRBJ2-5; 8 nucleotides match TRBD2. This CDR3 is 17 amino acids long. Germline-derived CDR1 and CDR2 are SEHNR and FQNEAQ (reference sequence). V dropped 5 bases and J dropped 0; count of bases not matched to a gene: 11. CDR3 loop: CASSPEGAGVNQETQYF. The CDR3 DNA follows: TGTGCCAGCAGCCCCGAGGGAGCGGGGGTAAACCAAGAGACCCAGTACTTC.

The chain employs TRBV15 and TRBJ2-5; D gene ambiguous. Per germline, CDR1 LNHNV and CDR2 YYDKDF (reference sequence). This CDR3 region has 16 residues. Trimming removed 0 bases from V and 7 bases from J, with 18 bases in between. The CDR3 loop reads CATSRDEAGGKATQYF. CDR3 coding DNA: TGTGCCACCAGCAGAGATGAGGCTGGCGGCAAGGCGACCCAGTACTTC.

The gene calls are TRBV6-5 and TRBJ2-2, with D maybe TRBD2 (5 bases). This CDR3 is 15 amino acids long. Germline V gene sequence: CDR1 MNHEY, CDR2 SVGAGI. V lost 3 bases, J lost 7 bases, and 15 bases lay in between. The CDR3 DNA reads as TGTGCCAGCAGTTATGAGGGTCGTTCGGGCGGGGAGCTGTTTTTT. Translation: CASSYEGRSGGELFF.

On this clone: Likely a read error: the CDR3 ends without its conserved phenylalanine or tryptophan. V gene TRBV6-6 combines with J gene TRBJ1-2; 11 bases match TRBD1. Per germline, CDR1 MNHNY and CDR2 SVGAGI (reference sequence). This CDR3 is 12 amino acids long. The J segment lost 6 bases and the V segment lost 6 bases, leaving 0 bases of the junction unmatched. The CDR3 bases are TGTGCCAGCAGGGACAGGGGGCATGGCTACACCGTC. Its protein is CASRDRGHGYTV.

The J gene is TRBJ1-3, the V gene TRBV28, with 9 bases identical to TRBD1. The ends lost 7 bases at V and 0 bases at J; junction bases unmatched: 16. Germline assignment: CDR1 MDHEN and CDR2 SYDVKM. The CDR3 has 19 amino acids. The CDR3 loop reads CASKTPGQGIPFSGNTIYF. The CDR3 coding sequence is TGTGCCAGCAAGACCCCCGGACAGGGGATCCCCTTCTCTGGAAACACCATATATTTT.

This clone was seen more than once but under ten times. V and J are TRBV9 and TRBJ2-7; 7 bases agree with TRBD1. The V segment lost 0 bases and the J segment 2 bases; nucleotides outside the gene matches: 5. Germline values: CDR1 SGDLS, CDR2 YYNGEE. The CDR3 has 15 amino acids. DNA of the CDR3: TGTGCCAGCAGCGTAGGGGGGACAGAAGCCTACGAGCAGTACTTC. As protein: CASSVGGTEAYEQYF. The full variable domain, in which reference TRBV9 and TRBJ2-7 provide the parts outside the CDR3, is DSGVTQTPKHLITATGQRVTLRCSPRSGDLSVYWYQQSLDQGLQFLIQYYNGEERAKGNILERFSAQQFPDLHSELNLSSLELGDSALYFCASSVGGTEAYEQYFGPGTRLTVT.

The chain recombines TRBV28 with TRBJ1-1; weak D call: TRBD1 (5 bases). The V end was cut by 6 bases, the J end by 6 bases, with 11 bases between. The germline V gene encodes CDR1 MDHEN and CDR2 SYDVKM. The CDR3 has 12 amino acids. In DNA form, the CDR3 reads TGTGCCAGCAGAGCCGGGGGGGCTGAAGCTTTCTTT. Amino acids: CASRAGGAEAFF.

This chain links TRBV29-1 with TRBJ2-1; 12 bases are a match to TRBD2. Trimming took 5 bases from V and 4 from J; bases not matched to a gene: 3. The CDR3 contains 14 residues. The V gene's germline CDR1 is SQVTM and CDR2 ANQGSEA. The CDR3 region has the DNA TGCAGCGTTAAGACTAGCGGGAGATACAATGAGCAGTTCTTC. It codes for CSVKTSGRYNEQFF.

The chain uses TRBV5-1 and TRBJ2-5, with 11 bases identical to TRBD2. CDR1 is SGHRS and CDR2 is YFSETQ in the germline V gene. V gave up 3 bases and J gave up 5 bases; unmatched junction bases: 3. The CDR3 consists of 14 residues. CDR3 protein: CASSYSGRGETQYF. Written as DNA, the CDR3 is TGCGCCAGCAGCTATAGCGGGAGGGGGGAGACCCAGTACTTC.

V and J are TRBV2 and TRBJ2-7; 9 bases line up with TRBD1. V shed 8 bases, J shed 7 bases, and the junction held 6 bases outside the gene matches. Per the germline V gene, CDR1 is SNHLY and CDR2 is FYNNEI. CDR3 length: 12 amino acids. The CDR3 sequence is CASGRQGEEQYF. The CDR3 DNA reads TGTGCCAGCGGAAGACAGGGGGAAGAGCAGTACTTC.

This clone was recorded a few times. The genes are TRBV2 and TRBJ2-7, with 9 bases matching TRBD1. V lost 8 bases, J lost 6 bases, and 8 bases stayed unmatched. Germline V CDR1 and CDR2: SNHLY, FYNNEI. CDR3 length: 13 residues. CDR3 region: CASGRDRELEQYF. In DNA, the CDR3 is TGTGCCAGCGGGCGGGACAGGGAACTCGAGCAGTACTTC.

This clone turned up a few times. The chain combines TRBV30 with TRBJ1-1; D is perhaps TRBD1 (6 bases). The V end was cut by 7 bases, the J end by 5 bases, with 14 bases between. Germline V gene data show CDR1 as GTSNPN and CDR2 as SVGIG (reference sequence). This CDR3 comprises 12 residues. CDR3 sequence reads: CAYLQGETEAFF. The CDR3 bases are TGTGCCTACCTACAGGGAGAGACTGAAGCTTTCTTT.

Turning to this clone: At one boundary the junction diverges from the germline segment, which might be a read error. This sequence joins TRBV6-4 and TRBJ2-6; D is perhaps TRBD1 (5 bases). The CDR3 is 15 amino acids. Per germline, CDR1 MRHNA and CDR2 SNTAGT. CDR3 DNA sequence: TGTGCCAGCAGTGACTCGGGCTCTGGGGCAAACGTCCTGACTTTT. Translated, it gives CASSDSGSGANVLTF.

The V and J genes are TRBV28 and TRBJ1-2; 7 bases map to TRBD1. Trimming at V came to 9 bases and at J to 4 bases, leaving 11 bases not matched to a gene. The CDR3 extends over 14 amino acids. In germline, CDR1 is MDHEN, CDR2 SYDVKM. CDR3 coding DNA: TGTGCCAGTCTTCGGGACAGTCTATCCTATGGCTACACCTTC. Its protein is CASLRDSLSYGYTF.

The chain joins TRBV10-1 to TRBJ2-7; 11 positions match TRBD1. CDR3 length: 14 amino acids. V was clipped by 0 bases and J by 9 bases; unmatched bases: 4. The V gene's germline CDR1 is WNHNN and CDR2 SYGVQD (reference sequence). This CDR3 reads CASSESGQGVGQYF. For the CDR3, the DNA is TGCGCCAGCAGTGAGTCGGGACAGGGGGTAGGGCAGTACTTC.

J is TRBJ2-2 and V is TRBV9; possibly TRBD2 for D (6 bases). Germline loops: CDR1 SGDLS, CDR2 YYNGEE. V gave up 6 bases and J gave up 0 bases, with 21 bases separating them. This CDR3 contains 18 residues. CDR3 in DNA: TGTGCCAGCACATGGGGTAGCGGACTATACTCGAACACCGGGGAGCTGTTTTTT. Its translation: CASTWGSGLYSNTGELFF.

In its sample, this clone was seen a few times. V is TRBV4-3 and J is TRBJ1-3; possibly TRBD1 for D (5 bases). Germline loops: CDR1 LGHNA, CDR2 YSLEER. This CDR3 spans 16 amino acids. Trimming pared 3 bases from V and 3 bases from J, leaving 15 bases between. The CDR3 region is CASSHARGTGGNTIYF. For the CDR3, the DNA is TGCGCCAGCAGCCATGCGCGGGGGACTGGTGGAAACACCATATATTTT.